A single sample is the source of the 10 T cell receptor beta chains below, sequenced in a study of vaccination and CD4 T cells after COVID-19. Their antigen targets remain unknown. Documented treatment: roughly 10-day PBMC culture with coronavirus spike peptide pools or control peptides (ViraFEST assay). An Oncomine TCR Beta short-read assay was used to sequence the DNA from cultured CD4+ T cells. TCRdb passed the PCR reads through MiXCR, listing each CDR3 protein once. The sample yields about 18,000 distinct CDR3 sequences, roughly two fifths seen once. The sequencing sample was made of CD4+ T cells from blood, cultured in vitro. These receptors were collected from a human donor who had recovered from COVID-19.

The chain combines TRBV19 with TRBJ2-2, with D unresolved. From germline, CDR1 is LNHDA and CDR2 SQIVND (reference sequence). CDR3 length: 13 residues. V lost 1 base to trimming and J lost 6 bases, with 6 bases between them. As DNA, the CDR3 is TGTGCCAGTAGTATAGTTGGGCCCGGGGAGCTGTTTTTT. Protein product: CASSIVGPGELFF.

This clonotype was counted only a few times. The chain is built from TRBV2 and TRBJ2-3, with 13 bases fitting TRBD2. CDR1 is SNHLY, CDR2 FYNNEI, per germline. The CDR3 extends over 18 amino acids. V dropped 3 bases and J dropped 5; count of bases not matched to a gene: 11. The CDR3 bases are TGTGCCAGCAGTGACAGTCGAGGTACTAGCGGGAGGGGAGATACGCAGTATTTT. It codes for CASSDSRGTSGRGDTQYF.

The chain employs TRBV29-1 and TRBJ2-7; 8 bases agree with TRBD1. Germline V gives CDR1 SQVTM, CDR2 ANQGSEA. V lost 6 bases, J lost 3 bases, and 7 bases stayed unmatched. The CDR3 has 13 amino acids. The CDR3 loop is CSVMGQDIYEQYF. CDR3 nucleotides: TGCAGCGTAATGGGACAGGATATCTACGAGCAGTACTTC.

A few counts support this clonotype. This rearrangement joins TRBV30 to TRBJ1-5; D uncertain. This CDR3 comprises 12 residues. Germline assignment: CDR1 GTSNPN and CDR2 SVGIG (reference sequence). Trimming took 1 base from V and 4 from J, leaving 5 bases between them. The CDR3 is CAWSGQNQPQHF. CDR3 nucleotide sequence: TGTGCCTGGAGTGGACAAAATCAGCCCCAGCATTTT.

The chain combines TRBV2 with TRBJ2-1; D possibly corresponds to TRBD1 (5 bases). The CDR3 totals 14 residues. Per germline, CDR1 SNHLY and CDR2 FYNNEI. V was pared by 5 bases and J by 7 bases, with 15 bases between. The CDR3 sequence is CASSRTWVENEQFF. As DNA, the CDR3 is TGTGCCAGCAGTAGGACATGGGTAGAAAATGAGCAGTTCTTC.

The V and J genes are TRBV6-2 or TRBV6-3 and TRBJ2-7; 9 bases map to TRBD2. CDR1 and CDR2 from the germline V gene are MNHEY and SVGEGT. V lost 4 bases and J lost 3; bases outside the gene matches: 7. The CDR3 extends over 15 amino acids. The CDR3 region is CASSFGLARVYEQYF. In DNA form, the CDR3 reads TGTGCCAGCAGTTTTGGACTAGCGAGGGTCTACGAGCAGTACTTC.

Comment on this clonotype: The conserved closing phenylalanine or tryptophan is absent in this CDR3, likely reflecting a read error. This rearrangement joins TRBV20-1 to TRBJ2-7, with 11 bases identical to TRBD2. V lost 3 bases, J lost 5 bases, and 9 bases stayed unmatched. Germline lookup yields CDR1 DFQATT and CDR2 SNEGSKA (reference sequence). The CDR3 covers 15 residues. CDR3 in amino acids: CSARVLAGVTNEQYY. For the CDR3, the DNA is TGCAGTGCTAGGGTACTAGCGGGAGTAACCAACGAGCAGTACTAC.

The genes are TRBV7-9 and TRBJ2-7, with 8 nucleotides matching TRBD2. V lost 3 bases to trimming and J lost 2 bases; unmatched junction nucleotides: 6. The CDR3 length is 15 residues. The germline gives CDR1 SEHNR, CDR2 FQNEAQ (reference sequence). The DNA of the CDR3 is TGTGCCAGCAGCTTCACAACTAGCGGAACCTACGAGCAGTACTTC. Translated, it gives CASSFTTSGTYEQYF. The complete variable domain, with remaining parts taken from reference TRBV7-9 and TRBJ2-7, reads DTGVSQNPRHKITKRGQNVTFRCDPISEHNRLYWYRQTLGQGPEFLTYFQNEAQLEKSRLLSDRFSAERPKGSFSTLEIQRTEQGDSAMYLCASSFTTSGTYEQYFGPGTRLTVT.

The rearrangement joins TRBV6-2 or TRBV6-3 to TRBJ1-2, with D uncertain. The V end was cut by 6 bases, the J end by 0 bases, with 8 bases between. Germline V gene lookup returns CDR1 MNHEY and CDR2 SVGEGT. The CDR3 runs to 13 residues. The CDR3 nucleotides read TGTGCCAGCAGGGATTCACCTAACTATGGCTACACCTTC. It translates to CASRDSPNYGYTF.

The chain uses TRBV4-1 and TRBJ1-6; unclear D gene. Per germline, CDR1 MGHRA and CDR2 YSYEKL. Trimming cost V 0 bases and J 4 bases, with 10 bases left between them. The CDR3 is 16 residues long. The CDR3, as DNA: TGCGCCAGCAGCCAAGAGTTACAGTTTTATAATTCACCCCTCCACTTT. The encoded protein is CASSQELQFYNSPLHF.